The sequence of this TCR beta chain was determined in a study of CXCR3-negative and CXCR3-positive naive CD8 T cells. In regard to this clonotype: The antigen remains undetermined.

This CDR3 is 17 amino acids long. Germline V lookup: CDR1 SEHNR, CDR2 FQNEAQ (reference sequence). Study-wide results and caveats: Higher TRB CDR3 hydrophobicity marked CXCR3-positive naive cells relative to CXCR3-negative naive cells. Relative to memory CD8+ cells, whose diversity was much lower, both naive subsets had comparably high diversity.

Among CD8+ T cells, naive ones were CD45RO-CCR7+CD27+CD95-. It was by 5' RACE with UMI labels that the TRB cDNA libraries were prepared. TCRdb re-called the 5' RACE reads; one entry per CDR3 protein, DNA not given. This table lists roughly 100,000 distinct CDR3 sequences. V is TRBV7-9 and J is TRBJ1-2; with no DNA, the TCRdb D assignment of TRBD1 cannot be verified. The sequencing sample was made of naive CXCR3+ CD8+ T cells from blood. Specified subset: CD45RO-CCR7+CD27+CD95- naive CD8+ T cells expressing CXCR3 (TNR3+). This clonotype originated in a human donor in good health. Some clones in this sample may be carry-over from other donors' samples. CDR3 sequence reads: CASSLGHRQGILHGYTF.